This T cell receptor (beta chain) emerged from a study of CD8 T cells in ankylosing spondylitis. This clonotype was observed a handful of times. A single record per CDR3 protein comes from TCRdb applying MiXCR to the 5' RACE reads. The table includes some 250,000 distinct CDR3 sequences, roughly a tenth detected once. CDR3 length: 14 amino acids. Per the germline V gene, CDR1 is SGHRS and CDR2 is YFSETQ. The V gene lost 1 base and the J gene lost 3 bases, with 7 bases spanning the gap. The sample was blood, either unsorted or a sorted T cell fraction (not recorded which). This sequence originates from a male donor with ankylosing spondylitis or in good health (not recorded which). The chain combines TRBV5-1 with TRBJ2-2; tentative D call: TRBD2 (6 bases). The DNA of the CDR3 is TGCGCCAGCAGCTTGAGCGGGTACACCGGGGAGCTGTTTTTT. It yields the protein CASSLSGYTGELFF.